This T cell receptor (beta chain) was obtained from a study of patients and donors after allogeneic stem cell transplantation. The sample holds many counts of this clonotype. CDR1 and CDR2 from the germline V gene are ENHRY and SYGVKD. The V end lost 6 bases, the J end lost 1 base, and 12 bases lay between the germline ends. The CDR3 sequence is 14 residues long. MiXCR was run by TCRdb on the RT-PCR reads, yielding one entry per CDR3 protein. The sample gives around 82,000 distinct CDR3 sequences, roughly 5.1% of which show up once; 2.6% is in the top ten. This TCR was recovered from a human donor who was either an allogeneic HSCT recipient or a stem cell or donor lymphocyte infusion donor (not recorded which). It is not recorded whose cells these are; they may come from a transplant donor. The sequenced sample consisted of blood, either unsorted or a sorted T cell fraction (not recorded which). V and J are TRBV10-3 and TRBJ1-1, with D possibly TRBD1 on 5 matching bases. The DNA of the CDR3 is TGTGCCATCAGCGGGTTTCAGGGGAACACTGAAGCTTTCTTT. It is translated as CAISGFQGNTEAFF.